Each of the 17 T cell receptor beta chains below was sequenced from the same sample in a study of molecular identifiers for immune sequencing clone quantification. TCRdb processed the PCR reads anew with MiXCR; each CDR3 protein has one entry. The table shows about 65,000 distinct CDR3 sequences, with about a sixth occurring only once. The specimen sequenced was naive CD8+ T cells from blood, with Jurkat cell RNA spiked in. As for subset: FACS-sorted CD8+CD4-CCR7+CD45RA+ naive T cells. These TCRs come from a human donor in good health. Some libraries in this study had Jurkat cell RNA spiked in.

This clonotype was recorded many times. The J gene is TRBJ2-7, the V gene TRBV10-3; 11 bases align to TRBD2. The germline V gene encodes CDR1 ENHRY and CDR2 SYGVKD. With 10 bases clipped from V and 2 bases from J, the junction kept 7 bases outside the gene matches. The CDR3 runs to 14 residues. Here the CDR3 reads CATMGTSGPYEQYF. CDR3 sequence (DNA): TGTGCCACCATGGGGACTAGCGGACCCTACGAGCAGTACTTC.

J is TRBJ1-2 and V is TRBV14, with D uncertain. Germline-derived CDR1 and CDR2 are SGHDN and FVKESK. Trimming removed 0 bases from V and 4 bases from J, with 12 bases in between. CDR3 length: 15 residues. The CDR3, as DNA: TGTGCCAGCAGCCAAGATCCGGGTTTGAGCTATGGCTACACCTTC. Translation: CASSQDPGLSYGYTF.

Many counts were recorded for this clonotype. J is TRBJ2-7 and V is TRBV20-1; TRBD1 is a possible D gene (5 bases). The V end lost 4 bases, the J end lost 3 bases, and 7 bases lay between the germline ends. Germline V gene sequence: CDR1 DFQATT, CDR2 SNEGSKA (reference sequence). The CDR3 runs 11 residues. The CDR3 DNA is TGCAGTGCTAACCAGGGCTACGAGCAGTACTTC. This translates into CSANQGYEQYF.

As regards this clonotype: A clone one base away is much larger, so this may be a read error. The rearrangement links TRBV12-3 or TRBV12-4 to TRBJ2-5; TRBD1 agrees at 8 bases. The CDR3 spans 16 residues. This CDR3 reads CACSLDGRGRRETQYF. The DNA of the CDR3 is TGTGCCTGCAGTTTAGATGGCAGGGGGCGCCGAGAGACCCAGTACTTC.

This clonotype came up a few times. The CDR3 coding sequence is TGTGCCAGCAGCTTGAAGGACAGGAACGATCAGCCCCAGCATTTT. Translating gives CASSLKDRNDQPQHF. The chain recombines TRBV5-6 with TRBJ1-5, with 7 positions matching TRBD1. There are 15 residues in the CDR3. Germline V CDR1 and CDR2: SGHDT, YYEEEE. With V trimmed by 1 base and J by 5 bases, 6 bases remained unmatched. Complete variable domain (other parts from reference TRBV5-6 and TRBJ1-5): DAGVTQSPTHLIKTRGQQVTLRCSPKSGHDTVSWYQQALGQGPQFIFQYYEEEERQRGNFPDRFSGHQFPNYSSELNVNALLLGDSALYLCASSLKDRNDQPQHFGDGTRLSIL.

This clonotype was seen at least ten times. The chain recombines TRBV7-9 with TRBJ1-5; 8 bases are shared with TRBD1. V shed 3 bases and J 0 bases; nucleotides not matched to a gene: 4. The CDR3 extends over 16 amino acids. Germline loops: CDR1 SEHNR, CDR2 FQNEAQ (reference sequence). CDR3 sequence reads: CASSLGTGDSNQPQHF. As DNA, the CDR3 is TGTGCCAGCAGCTTGGGGACAGGCGATAGCAATCAGCCCCAGCATTTT.

The table lists this clonotype with many counts. The CDR3 region has the DNA TGCGCCAGCAGCCAAGTAGCGGTCACAGATACGCAGTATTTT. Translated, it gives CASSQVAVTDTQYF. The V call is TRBV4-3, the J call TRBJ2-3, with D perhaps matching TRBD2 (6 bases). Germline V CDR1 and CDR2: LGHNA, YSLEER. V lost 1 base to trimming and J lost 2 bases, with 7 bases between them. CDR3 length: 14 residues.

A remark on this clonotype: A much larger clone differs by one base, so this may be a read error. The V call is TRBV2, the J call TRBJ2-7; D not certain. Germline-derived CDR1 and CDR2 are SNHLY and FYNNEI. The CDR3 has 12 amino acids. CDR3 amino acids: CAIRGPRSEQHF. In nucleotides, the CDR3 is TGTGCAATCCGTGGCCCCCGGAGCGAGCAGCACTTC.

The V call is TRBV9, the J call TRBJ2-3; D not resolved. The CDR3 length is 15 residues. V was trimmed by 0 bases and J by 2 bases, leaving 10 bases between them. The germline CDR1 and CDR2 sequences are SGDLS and YYNGEE. The CDR3 spells CASSVDGDPTDTQYF. CDR3 DNA: TGTGCCAGCAGCGTAGACGGAGACCCCACAGATACGCAGTATTTT.

This clonotype was observed many times. The gene calls are TRBV4-1 and TRBJ2-3; 8 nucleotides agree with TRBD2. Trimming removed 3 bases from V and 6 bases from J; junction bases left unmatched: 11. The germline gives CDR1 MGHRA, CDR2 YSYEKL. The CDR3 spans 16 residues. This CDR3 is CASSQGSGTHTDTQYF. CDR3 nucleotides: TGCGCCAGCAGCCAGGGTAGCGGGACCCACACGGATACGCAGTATTTT.

This clonotype has a count of ten or more. The J gene is TRBJ2-2, the V gene TRBV7-6, with D possibly being TRBD2 (6 bases). Germline V gene sequence: CDR1 SGHVS, CDR2 FNYEAQ. Trimming took off 5 bases at V and 4 bases at J, with 17 bases between the two ends. CDR3 length: 16 residues. The CDR3 is CASSVPRDSATGELFF. CDR3 nucleotides: TGTGCCAGCAGCGTACCCCGGGACTCGGCCACCGGGGAGCTGTTTTTT.

This clonotype was counted at least ten times. This rearrangement joins TRBV30 to TRBJ1-1; no clear D. The CDR3 contains 13 residues. V lost 0 bases, J lost 7 bases, and 12 bases lay in between. Germline CDR1 and CDR2: GTSNPN and SVGIG (reference sequence). As DNA, the CDR3 is TGTGCCTGGAGTGTAGGCAGCCGGAGTGAAGCTTTCTTT. This sequence encodes CAWSVGSRSEAFF.

This clonotype was detected many times. CDR3 residues: CASSESPGWMVTQNIQYF. DNA of the CDR3: TGCGCCAGCAGTGAGTCGCCAGGGTGGATGGTGACCCAAAACATTCAGTACTTC. The V and J genes are TRBV10-2 and TRBJ2-4; TRBD1 might be the D (5 bases). V lost 0 bases to trimming and J lost 5 bases, with 20 bases between them. The germline V gene has CDR1 WSHSY and CDR2 SAAADI. The CDR3 is 18 residues long.

The table lists this clonotype with a count of one. It may be a read error: a sequence one base away is much more abundant. The chain carries TRBV6-6 and TRBJ1-2, with D tentatively TRBD1 (5 bases). The CDR3 is 12 residues long. Germline V gene lookup returns CDR1 MNHNY and CDR2 SVGAGI (reference sequence). With 8 bases removed from V and 4 bases from J, the gap between germline ends came to 11 bases. The DNA for the CDR3 is TGTGCCAGCTCAGGGTTGGGCTATGGCTACACCTTC. This gives the protein CASSGLGYGYTF.

This clonotype was seen at least ten times. The V and J genes are TRBV6-6 and TRBJ2-5, with D perhaps TRBD1 or TRBD2 (5 bases each). In germline, CDR1 is MNHNY, CDR2 SVGAGI (reference sequence). The CDR3 totals 16 residues. V lost 2 bases and J lost 1, with 14 bases in between. The CDR3 sequence is CASSYGLTGTQETQYF. For the CDR3, the DNA is TGTGCCAGCAGTTACGGTCTGACGGGGACCCAAGAGACCCAGTACTTC.

This clonotype was observed at least ten times. This chain uses TRBV13 with TRBJ2-2; 11 positions agree with TRBD2. The V gene end was trimmed by 4 bases and the J gene end by 1 base; junction bases not matched to a gene: 8. This CDR3 has 18 amino acids. The V gene's germline CDR1 is PRHDT and CDR2 FYEKMQ (reference sequence). CDR3 sequence: CASSSENTSGRNTGELFF. The CDR3 nucleotides read TGTGCCAGCAGCTCCGAAAATACTAGCGGGAGGAACACCGGGGAGCTGTTTTTT.

The chain carries TRBV27 and TRBJ2-1, with 11 nucleotides matching TRBD2. CDR3 size: 15 residues. In germline, CDR1 is MNHEY, CDR2 SMNVEV (reference sequence). V shed 3 bases and J 7 bases; nucleotides not matched to a gene: 5. The CDR3 here is CASSFVAGGLNEQFF. The CDR3 nucleotides read TGTGCCAGCAGTTTCGTAGCGGGAGGGTTGAATGAGCAGTTCTTC.